The entry that follows covers one TCR beta chain sequence. This clonotype was found many times. Its antigen remains unidentified. A much larger clone lies one base from this, so it may be a read error. Total RNA and DNA were co-extracted from approximately 20-30 mg of bulk tissue with the AllPrep DNA/RNA mini kit, without cell sorting. Surgical resection was performed in China between 2015 and early 2016 on about 5 patients with histopathologically diagnosed primary liver carcinoma. Patients had chronic HBV infection and were treatment-naive at sampling. Five spatially separated regions were sampled per tumor: superior, inferior, left-lateral and right-lateral poles, plus the tumor centre. More than 80% viable tumor cells were found by histology in every tumor sample. Fresh tumor and adjacent tissue pieces were bisected, with one half stored in RNAlater at -80 degrees C and the other half sent for histology.

These data originate in a study of tumor-infiltrating lymphocytes in primary liver carcinoma (dated 2017 in TCRdb). About the full investigation: Hepatocellular carcinoma (four) or combined HCC and intrahepatic cholangiocarcinoma (one) was present in the five patients, who were three men and two women aged 30 to 69 years. The five patients had tumors of stage T1-T3 N0M0, with maximum diameters ranging from 4.2 to 10 cm. Each sample produced about 3.5 to 8 million productive TCRbeta reads, and read depth showed no significant difference between tissue types. Across five regions of each liver tumor, along with adjacent normal tissue and blood, the study brought together TCRbeta repertoire sequencing, expression microarrays and whole-exome sequencing. A total of roughly 35 specimens from 5 patients, comprising some 25 tumor regions, 5 adjacent noncancerous liver tissues and 5 peripheral blood samples, were covered by TCRbeta repertoire sequencing. The 25 tumor region samples were profiled with Agilent mRNA microarrays so that TCRbeta repertoire diversity could be related to the local molecular phenotype. High reproducibility was observed for the technical replicate repertoires, with mean shared-clone rates about 0.92 and correlation coefficients above 0.98.

What the study reported, not specific to this receptor: With just five or six patients in the study, the authors point out that the findings should be validated in a larger study. Since the samples were bulk and unsorted, there was no way to compare CD4+ and CD8+ T cell repertoires. Because sequencing covered only the TCR beta chain and unpaired alpha chains were not captured, true repertoire diversity is likely underestimated. Repertoire overlap was higher between tumor regions (mean about 35%) than tumor-adjacent (around 17%) or tumor-blood (14%) pairs, consistent with antigen-driven expansion. Compared with blood, tumors had a significantly larger share of the repertoire taken up by the top 250 clones (p = 0.039). Only roughly 8-25% of top clones appeared in all five regions of a tumor, which suggests that tumor-infiltrating T cells are spatially heterogeneous.

Via the germline V gene, CDR1 is SGHAT and CDR2 FQNNGV. V drops 2 bases and J drops 8 bases, leaving 13 bases in between. From cysteine to phenylalanine, the CDR3 is 14 amino acids long. Only the CDR3 part of the read is kept: 42 bases, read in frame from the first base. A constant-region primer and ProtoScript II reverse transcriptase were used to reverse-transcribe TCRbeta-specific cDNA from roughly 480 ng total RNA. Three nested multiplex PCR rounds, following a slightly modified ARM-PCR procedure, were used to build the TCRbeta libraries. Each of the first two PCR rounds ran for approximately 10 cycles and used multiplex TRBV1-TRBV30 forward primers together with a Cbeta reverse primer. Sample barcodes and Illumina adapters were added in a final 25-cycle PCR with Deep VentR polymerase. Before sequencing, amplicons of 200-500 bp were gel-purified using a QIAquick gel extraction kit. An Illumina HiSeq 2500 was used to sequence the TCRbeta amplicons with 250-bp paired-end reads. As for the original processing: Trimmomatic v0.33 was used to quality-trim the reads, and FLASH v1.2.11 was used to merge paired reads so that full CDR3 sequences could be recovered. V, D and J germline segments were assigned to the rearranged TCRbeta sequences by MiGEC v1.2.1b. Clonotype statistics, along with Shannon-Wiener diversity indices, were calculated using VDJtools v1.0.0. To cut down on sampling bias, every analysis after diversity analysis relied on just the 250 most abundant clonotypes from each sample. TCRdb reworked the public reads: Q25 trimming with fastp, MiXCR clone assembly, productive beta chains retained. Rows with a matching CDR3 protein are joined into one entry that keeps the most common DNA and genes. The V and J calls follow TCRdb's processing rather than the paper's. The sample includes about 50,000 distinct CDR3 sequences, with 65% to 85% observed a single time. The ten largest clones add up to around 24% of the sample.

Sample: liver tumor tissue from sampling region 5. The sample's cell subset or site label, decoded: tumor region T5, tumor centre. This receptor chain uses TRBV11-2 and TRBJ1-3; D gene: possibly TRBD1, on 6 matching bases. This TCR was sampled from a man aged 35 to 55 with primary liver carcinoma and hepatitis B virus infection. The CDR3 loop reads CASSLRGRGDTIYF. The base sequence is TGTGCCAGCAGCTTAAGGGGCAGGGGAGACACCATATATTTT.